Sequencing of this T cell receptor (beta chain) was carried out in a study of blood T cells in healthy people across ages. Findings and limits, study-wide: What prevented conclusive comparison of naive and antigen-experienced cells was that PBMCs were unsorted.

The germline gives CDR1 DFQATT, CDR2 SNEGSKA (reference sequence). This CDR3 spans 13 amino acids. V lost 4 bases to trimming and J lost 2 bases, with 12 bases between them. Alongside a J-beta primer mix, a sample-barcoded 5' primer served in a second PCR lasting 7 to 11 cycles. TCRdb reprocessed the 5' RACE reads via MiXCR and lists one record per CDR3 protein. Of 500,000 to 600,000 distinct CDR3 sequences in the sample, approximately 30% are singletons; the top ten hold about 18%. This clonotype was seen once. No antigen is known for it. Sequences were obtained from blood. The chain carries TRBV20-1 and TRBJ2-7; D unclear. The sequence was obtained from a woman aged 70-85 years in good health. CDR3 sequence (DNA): TGCAGTGCTACCCGCAGTTTAACCTACGAGCAGTACTTC. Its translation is CSATRSLTYEQYF.